These 16 T cell receptor beta chains were all obtained from the same sample, sequenced in a study of T cells in Graves' hyperthyroidism and ophthalmopathy. From RNA transcripts, TCR beta CDR3 regions were amplified. First-round RT-PCR targeting the TCR CDR3 was performed with the HTBI primer set. TCRdb re-derived calls from the multiplex PCR reads in MiXCR, one entry per CDR3 protein. This table has some 350,000 distinct CDR3 sequences, around 25% appearing once. The sequenced sample consisted of blood. The receptors were gathered from a man aged 50 to 60 with Graves' hyperthyroidism.

There are many counts of this clonotype. V gene TRBV7-9 combines with J gene TRBJ2-1, with 11 bases matching TRBD1. The V gene's germline CDR1 is SEHNR and CDR2 FQNEAQ (reference sequence). The ends lost 5 bases at V and 7 bases at J; junction bases unmatched: 13. There are 17 residues in the CDR3. DNA of the CDR3: TGTGCCAGCAGCCTACCTACGGACAGGGGGCTTTTTAATGAGCAGTTCTTC. Amino acids: CASSLPTDRGLFNEQFF.

This clonotype was seen ten or more times. This chain connects TRBV5-1 to TRBJ1-2, with D possibly being TRBD1 (5 bases). The length of the CDR3 is 13 residues. Germline V gene data show CDR1 as SGHRS and CDR2 as YFSETQ. V was shortened by 4 bases and J by 1 base, with 8 bases between the two germline ends. The CDR3 bases are TGCGCCAGCAGCCCAGGGAGTAACTATGGCTACACCTTC. This translates into CASSPGSNYGYTF.

Of note for this clonotype: A clone one base away is much larger, so this may be a read error. This chain links TRBV20-1 with TRBJ2-3; 7 bases match TRBD2. V gave up 5 bases and J gave up 4 bases; unmatched junction bases: 12. The CDR3 extends over 15 amino acids. Germline V gene sequence: CDR1 DFQATT, CDR2 SNEGSKA (reference sequence). DNA for the CDR3: TGCAGTGCTCCAGGCCGAGCGGGAATTTCAGATACGCAGTATTTT. It encodes CSAPGRAGISDTQYF.

V and J are TRBV19 and TRBJ2-1; D is unclear. The CDR3 is made up of 15 amino acids. Germline V gene data show CDR1 as LNHDA and CDR2 as SQIVND (reference sequence). V was pared by 3 bases and J by 7 bases, with 16 bases between. The CDR3 nucleotides read TGTGCCAGTAGTATCCCGACGTTTGGGCGTAATGAGCAGTTCTTC. Residues: CASSIPTFGRNEQFF.

This sequence joins TRBV20-1 and TRBJ2-1, with 8 positions matching TRBD2. The CDR3 loop spans 14 amino acids. Unmatched junction bases numbered 9, after V lost 5 bases and J lost 6 bases. CDR1 is DFQATT and CDR2 is SNEGSKA in the germline V gene (reference sequence). This CDR3 is CSAGSGETFNEQFF. CDR3 sequence (DNA): TGCAGTGCTGGTAGCGGGGAGACTTTCAATGAGCAGTTCTTC.

This chain joins TRBV12-3 or TRBV12-4 and TRBJ2-2; D not resolved. This CDR3 is 12 amino acids long. V was shortened by 10 bases and J by 9 bases, with 15 bases between the two germline ends. The CDR3 sequence is CAIQAGSRELFF. As DNA, the CDR3 is TGTGCCATCCAAGCCGGGTCCCGGGAGCTGTTTTTT.

This clonotype was counted ten times or more. The chain has TRBV7-3 and TRBJ2-1; TRBD2 is a possible D gene (5 bases). Germline CDR1 SGHTA, CDR2 FQGTGA. V was cut by 0 bases and J by 5 bases, with 14 bases left in between. The CDR3 contains 16 residues. DNA for the CDR3: TGTGCCAGCAGCTTAACAGCTAGCCGGGCGGACAATGAGCAGTTCTTC. Its protein product is CASSLTASRADNEQFF.

This clonotype appeared a few times. The chain couples TRBV18 to TRBJ2-7, with D perhaps TRBD1 (5 bases). The germline V gene has CDR1 KGHSH and CDR2 LQKENI. The CDR3 sequence is 14 residues long. Trimming took off 6 bases at V and 3 bases at J, with 15 bases between the two ends. The CDR3, as DNA: TGTGCCAGCTCCCCCGAGACAGTTCTCTACGAGCAGTACTTC. Translation: CASSPETVLYEQYF.

The rearrangement links TRBV20-1 to TRBJ1-3, with 7 positions matching TRBD1. Germline-derived CDR1 and CDR2 are DFQATT and SNEGSKA (reference sequence). Trimming removed 4 bases from V and 0 bases from J; junction bases left unmatched: 9. The CDR3 loop spans 16 amino acids. The CDR3 here is CSATSRGLSSGNTIYF. CDR3 nucleotide sequence: TGCAGTGCTACTTCTAGGGGGCTTAGCTCTGGAAACACCATATATTTT.

This clonotype was counted at least ten times. The chain carries TRBV28 and TRBJ2-7; D may be TRBD1 or TRBD2 (5 bases each). Trimming took off 3 bases at V and 2 bases at J, with 11 bases between the two ends. The CDR3 length is 14 residues. Germline lookup yields CDR1 MDHEN and CDR2 SYDVKM. The DNA of the CDR3 is TGTGCCAGCAGTTTCCCCAGGGACCCCTACGAGCAGTACTTC. This translates into CASSFPRDPYEQYF.

The rearrangement links TRBV7-9 to TRBJ1-2; no clear D gene. Trimming removed 1 base from V and 2 bases from J, with 8 bases in between. Germline V CDR1 and CDR2: SEHNR, FQNEAQ (reference sequence). The CDR3 runs to 14 residues. The CDR3 DNA is TGTGCCAGCAGCTTAGAGGCAGCAAACTATGGCTACACCTTC. Translation: CASSLEAANYGYTF.

Here the CDR3 reads CASSVDQVGGGYTF. The CDR3 bases are TGTGCCAGCAGCGTAGATCAAGTGGGCGGAGGCTACACCTTC. The chain combines TRBV9 with TRBJ1-2; D is uncertain. The CDR3 runs to 14 residues. V gave up 0 bases and J gave up 8 bases, with 14 bases separating them. Germline CDR1 reads SGDLS; CDR2 reads YYNGEE.

On this clonotype: Its ends do not fully match the called genes, so a read error is possible. V is TRBV10-3 and J is TRBJ2-1, with D uncertain. CDR1 is ENHRY, CDR2 SYGVKD, per germline. CDR3 size: 17 residues. The CDR3 region is CASSYSTRASSYNEQFF. CDR3 DNA sequence: TGTGCCAGCAGTTACTCGACTCGCGCCAGCTCCTACAATGAGCAGTTCTTC.

This sequence joins TRBV29-1 and TRBJ1-2, with 9 bases that match TRBD1. The CDR3 covers 12 residues. The germline gives CDR1 SQVTM, CDR2 ANQGSEA. V lost 6 bases, J lost 4 bases, and 3 bases stayed unmatched. DNA for the CDR3: TGCAGCGTGGAGGGACAGGGCTATGGCTACACCTTC. It is translated as CSVEGQGYGYTF.

This clonotype was seen a handful of times. The gene calls are TRBV20-1 and TRBJ2-5, with 13 bases lining up with TRBD2. The CDR3 is made up of 15 amino acids. After removal of 3 bases from V and 3 bases from J, the junction contained 4 bases not matched to a gene. Germline CDR1 and CDR2: DFQATT and SNEGSKA (reference sequence). The chain's CDR3 is CSARPGTSGEETQYF. The DNA of the CDR3 is TGCAGTGCTAGGCCGGGGACTAGCGGGGAAGAGACCCAGTACTTC.

J is TRBJ1-2 and V is TRBV30; 10 nucleotides agree with TRBD1. This CDR3 region has 13 residues. The V and J ends lost 5 bases and 5 bases, in that order; junction bases with no gene match: 5. Germline lookup yields CDR1 GTSNPN and CDR2 SVGIG (reference sequence). CDR3 nucleotides: TGTGCCTGGGACCGGGACAGGGGATATGGCTACACCTTC. Its protein is CAWDRDRGYGYTF. Supplemented by reference TRBV30 and TRBJ1-2, the full variable domain reads SQTIHQWPATLVQPVGSPLSLECTVEGTSNPNLYWYRQAAGRGLQLLFYSVGIGQISSEVPQNLSASRPQDRQFILSSKKLLLSDSGFYLCAWDRDRGYGYTFGSGTRLTVV.